The text below deals with one T cell receptor beta chain. Its antigen target is currently unknown. One base away there is no much larger clone; base qualities are not given. Inclusive of the bounding cysteine and phenylalanine, the CDR3 is 11 residues long. Of the read, only the CDR3 DNA is kept; its 33 bases are in frame from base 1. The trim is 6 bases for V and 7 bases for J, with a gap of 9 bases between the germline ends. TCRbeta CDR3 regions were amplified from genomic DNA using the immunoSEQ Assay, a bias-controlled multiplex PCR. Per the source publication's procedure: Within the assay, amplification of reference gene primers was used to estimate how many nucleated cells each sample contained. Sequence reads were collapsed and filtered to measure the absolute abundance of every unique TCRbeta CDR3 rearrangement. For each sample, productive Simpson clonality was calculated by taking the square root of Simpson's diversity index across productive rearrangements. This is the immuneACCESS table as TCRdb keeps it, with only in-frame sequences that have V and J called. A part of the clones is gone; compared with another copy, unresolved V genes explain less than half, and the rest is unexplained. That table supplies the V and J calls and clone size; D and trimming were determined from the DNA. Present in this sample are tens of thousands of clones, 70% to 90% of which were seen just once. The leading ten clones occupy 5.5% to 7.5% of the sample.

The record originates from a study of blood T cell repertoires in COVID-19 (TCRdb year 2020). Notes on the research overall: Samples covering the acute and convalescent phases of COVID-19 were provided by collaborators in the United States, Italy and Spain. The material from the prospective study consisted of cDNA or gDNA derived from T cells, B-cell-depleted T cells, or PBMCs. Deeply sampled blood TCRbeta repertoires from subjects exposed to, actively infected with, or recovered from COVID-19 were included in the dataset. The repertoires were made available in a free public database intended to serve as a resource for research on the immune response to SARS-CoV-2. Samples were obtained from the ongoing ImmuneRACE study (first 160 participants) and from about 1,300 subjects provided by 6 global collaborators. The sample metadata nearly always contained a de-identified subject ID, COVID-19 status, age in years and sex. Where available, HLA class I and class II types were taken from metadata supplied by the sample provider and were not determined by assay-based typing.

The collaborating institutions used their own protocols to collect whole blood in K2EDTA tubes. Collaborator samples were shipped for TCRbeta analysis as frozen whole blood, isolated PBMCs, or DNA extracted from either sample type. Results and caveats for the whole study, not just this receptor: How much clinical and demographic metadata was included differed by source and by participant, and the metadata was provided uncurated.

The specimen sequenced was peripheral blood. The sequence was collected from an elderly woman with acute or convalescent COVID-19. Here the chain combines TRBV12-3 or TRBV12-4 and TRBJ1-1, with no D gene named confidently. The DNA sequence reads TGTGCCAGCAGCAGTCATTTTGAAGCTTTCTTT. Its protein product is CASSSHFEAFF.